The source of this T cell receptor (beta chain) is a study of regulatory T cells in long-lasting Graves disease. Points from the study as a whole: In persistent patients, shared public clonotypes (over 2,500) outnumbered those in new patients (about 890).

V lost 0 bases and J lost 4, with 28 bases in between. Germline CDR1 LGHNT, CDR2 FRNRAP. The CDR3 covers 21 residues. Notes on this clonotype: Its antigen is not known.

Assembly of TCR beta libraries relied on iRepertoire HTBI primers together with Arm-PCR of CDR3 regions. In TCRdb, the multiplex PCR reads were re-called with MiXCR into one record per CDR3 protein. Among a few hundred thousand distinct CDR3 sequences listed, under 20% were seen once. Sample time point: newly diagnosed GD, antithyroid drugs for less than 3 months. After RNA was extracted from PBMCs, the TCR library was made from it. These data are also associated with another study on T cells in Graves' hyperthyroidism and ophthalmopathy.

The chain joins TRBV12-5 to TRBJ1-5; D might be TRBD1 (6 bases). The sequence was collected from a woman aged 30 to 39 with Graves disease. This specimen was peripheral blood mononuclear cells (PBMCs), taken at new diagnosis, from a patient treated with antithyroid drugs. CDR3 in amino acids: CASGLVTRWDASVGGNQPQHF. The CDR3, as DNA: TGTGCTAGTGGTTTGGTGACCCGGTGGGACGCCTCCGTAGGGGGTAATCAGCCCCAGCATTTT.